This TCR beta chain is from a study of identical twins (dated by TCRdb to 2015 to 2016). Concerning the study at large: To test whether fetal clonotypes persist, this study deep-sequenced TCR alpha and beta repertoires from monozygotic twins, from unrelated adults of various ages, and from cord blood. To rule out contamination, replicate twin experiments were performed at different times with different library preparation protocols. The study at large found these results: The excess sharing between twins in beta out-of-frame sequences was weaker because fewer shared sequences reduced the signal-to-noise ratio. Compared with coincidental sharing between unrelated individuals, out-of-frame TCR alpha sequences shared between twins showed an excess of sequences with low generation probability. Fewer insertions were carried by abundant cord blood beta clonotypes; a weaker similar trend was observed in young adult naive repertoires, while no such trend was observed in memory repertoires. Conclusions relied on cross-sectional statistical analysis, since the same donors could not be followed over many years. Zero-insertion analyses could be partly confounded by invariant T cells such as MAIT and iNKT, though diverse VJ usage argued against such confounding for most clonotypes. In monozygotic twins, out-of-frame TCR alpha sharing was systematically underestimated by recombination models, although the models agreed with sharing between unrelated individuals.

Library method: 5' RACE. This sample was sequenced with an Illumina HiSeq 2000. Template switching introduced a universal primer binding site; the final cDNA contained a unique molecular identifier, enabling accurate counting of TCR cDNA molecules. First-strand cDNA for TCR alpha and beta chains was synthesized from specific primers in the conserved constant-segment region. To control for contamination, every cDNA library carried two barcodes: a SMART-Mk sample barcode plus Illumina barcodes. TruSeq adapter sequences, together with Illumina sample barcodes, were added in two successive PCR steps. TCR alpha and beta cDNA libraries were sequenced on the Illumina HiSeq platform with custom primers. The source study handled its data this way. MiGEC processed the raw reads to extract unique molecular identifiers, while MiXCR was used to determine the CDR3 positions. For each individual, recombination models were inferred using an EM algorithm with the repgenHMM and IGoR tools. Shared clonotype analysis was performed with the tcR package in R, normalizing sharing by the product of cloneset sizes. Out-of-frame nonproductive sequences were analyzed to study raw recombination free of thymic and clonal selection effects. TCRdb reprocessing: public reads trimmed at Q25 with fastp, clones called with MiXCR, in-frame beta chains kept. CDR3 protein duplicates are merged, each entry listing the most common genes and DNA. These V and J calls derive from TCRdb rather than the authors' analysis. Recorded for this sample are 300,000 to 400,000 distinct CDR3 sequences; around an eighth of them occurred a single time. The biggest ten clones account for approximately 7.6% of the sample.

In its sample, this clonotype was seen a few times. This clone's antigen is unknown. Per-base quality was not reported, and no clone a single base away is much larger than it. Every donor was a healthy Caucasian. The twin cohort comprised three pairs of female monozygotic twins, all aged about 18 to 29 years. CD4+ and CD8+ T cell populations were isolated with positive isolation kits from Invitrogen. V is cut by 2 bases and J by 4 bases, and the space between the germline ends is 17 bases. In the germline V gene, CDR1 corresponds to SGHVS and CDR2 to FQNEAQ. Taken from cysteine to phenylalanine, the CDR3 has 16 residues. Only CDR3 DNA remains: 48 bases, in frame from the first base. This sample was also put to use in a study of yellow fever vaccine responses in identical twins. As that second paper reports: The T cell response to vaccination in identical twins was reported by the authors to appear partly convergent and partly personalized. Focusing on identical twins, the study followed the T cell clones that responded to the vaccine, and did so with precision.

Sequenced input: CD8+ T cells sorted from blood. The receptor's source is a woman under 30 in good health. The sequence links TRBV7-8 to TRBJ2-5; TRBD2 is a weak D gene call, 6 bases matching. Here is the DNA: TGTGCCAGCAGCTTATATATCGGGAGAAGGGGAGAGACCCAGTACTTC. The translation is CASSLYIGRRGETQYF.